This T cell receptor beta chain was found in a study of human thymus T cells. Study-wide results and caveats: Apparent skewing of V and J gene usage characterized both thymic and blood repertoires.

Each of the donors was a healthy Finnish infant who was undergoing open corrective cardiac surgery for congenital heart defects. A roughly 0.5-1 mL peripheral blood aliquot was taken intraoperatively from four of eight donors. All available leukocytes, rather than a set cell count, yielded the blood DNA. Note on this clone: Its antigen remains unknown.

Clones were sequenced by immunoSEQ multiplex PCR, and TCRdb holds only the in-frame ones, with some missing. The table includes roughly 60,000 clones, 94% detected once. Sequenced: blood. This sequence originates from a boy less than two years old with a congenital heart defect but otherwise immunologically healthy.

The CDR3 DNA follows: TGTGCCAGCAGCTTCAGAGGAGGGACGGTCTACGAGCAGTACTTC. The encoded protein is CASSFRGGTVYEQYF. J is TRBJ2-7 and V is TRBV7-2; tentative D call: TRBD2 (6 bases). The V gene's germline CDR1 is SGHTA and CDR2 FQGNSA. The V end lost 3 bases, the J end lost 3 bases, and 15 bases lay between the germline ends. This CDR3 has 15 amino acids.